This TCR beta chain was found in a study of T-cell reconstitution after alpha-beta-depleted transplantation in children. The study, taken as a whole, reports: Several hundred graft clones that had expanded were reportedly the source of alpha-beta T cells about two months after transplant.

This clonotype was counted ten times or more. Its antigen is unknown. TCRbeta library construction was performed incorporating unique molecular identifiers. TCRdb reprocessed the PCR reads with MiXCR, giving one entry per CDR3 protein. The sample carries roughly 100,000 distinct CDR3 sequences, about 6% recorded once. This CDR3 has 15 residues. V gave up 2 bases and J gave up 0 bases, with 8 bases separating them. Germline V CDR1 and CDR2: SGHTA, FQGNSA. This TCR derives from a female patient between 2 and 15 years old who had a stem cell transplant for Fanconi anemia, so the T cells may come from the graft donor. The input for sequencing was PBMCs, mostly from graft donor cells, taken 60 days after TCRalphabeta/CD19-depleted stem cell transplant. The genes are TRBV7-2 and TRBJ2-1; D unresolved. CDR3 residues: CASSLSGRSYNEQFF. The CDR3 bases are TGTGCCAGCAGCTTAAGTGGTCGCTCCTACAATGAGCAGTTCTTC.